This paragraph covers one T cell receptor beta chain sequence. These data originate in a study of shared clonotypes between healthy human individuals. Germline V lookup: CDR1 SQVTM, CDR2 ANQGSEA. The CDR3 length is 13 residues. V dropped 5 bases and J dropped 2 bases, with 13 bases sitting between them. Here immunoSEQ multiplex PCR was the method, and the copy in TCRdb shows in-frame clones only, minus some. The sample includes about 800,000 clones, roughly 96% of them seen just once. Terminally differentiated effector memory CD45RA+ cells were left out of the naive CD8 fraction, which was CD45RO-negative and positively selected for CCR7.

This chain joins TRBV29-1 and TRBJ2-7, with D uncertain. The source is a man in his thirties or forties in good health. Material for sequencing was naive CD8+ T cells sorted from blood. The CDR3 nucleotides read TGCAGCGTTCCTGGCCTTCGGGCCTACGAGCAGTACTTC. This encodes CSVPGLRAYEQYF.